These 28 T cell receptor beta chains came from one sample sequenced in a study of OX40 agonist ivuxolimab in advanced cancers. This table comes from immunoSEQ multiplex PCR, and its TCRdb copy is limited to in-frame clones, with some not included. The data contain approximately 33,000 clones, over 90% of them singletons. Sequenced here: CD4+ or CD8+ T cells sorted from blood, sampled in a trial of the OX40 agonist ivuxolimab. The receptors stem from an adult with an advanced solid tumor such as melanoma, head and neck, liver or kidney cancer.

This sequence joins TRBV28 and TRBJ1-1, with D uncertain. V shed 1 base and J shed 6 bases, with 3 bases lying between them. The germline V gene has CDR1 MDHEN and CDR2 SYDVKM. The CDR3 length is 11 residues. The DNA for the CDR3 is TGTGCCAGCAGTTTATACCCTGAAGCTTTCTTT. This translates into CASSLYPEAFF.

This clone was seen a single time. This chain connects TRBV6-5 to TRBJ2-1, with 11 positions matching TRBD1. Losses at the gene ends were 6 bases for V and 9 bases for J; bases not matched to a gene: 10. CDR1 is MNHEY and CDR2 is SVGAGI in the germline V gene. The CDR3 totals 15 residues. CDR3 bases: TGTGCCAGCAGCCGGGACAGGGGGTGGCAGGTTGAGCAGTTCTTC. Its translation is CASSRDRGWQVEQFF.

This sequence joins TRBV10-2 and TRBJ2-7; no firm D call. Germline values: CDR1 WSHSY, CDR2 SAAADI. This CDR3 comprises 13 residues. With 6 bases removed from V and 0 bases from J, the gap between germline ends came to 9 bases. This CDR3 is CASRLPSSYEQYF. The CDR3 nucleotides are TGCGCCAGCAGACTTCCCAGCTCCTACGAGCAGTACTTC.

This chain uses TRBV6-6 with TRBJ2-2; 10 nucleotides agree with TRBD1. The trim removed 4 bases at V and 3 bases at J, leaving 5 bases unmatched. Looked up from germline, CDR1 is MNHNY and CDR2 is SVGAGI (reference sequence). There are 16 residues in the CDR3. In DNA form, the CDR3 reads TGTGCCAGCAGTTCGCTCGGGACAGGGGACACCGGGGAGCTGTTTTTT. Translated, it gives CASSSLGTGDTGELFF.

The chain joins TRBV9 to TRBJ2-2; D remains ambiguous. Germline V gene sequence: CDR1 SGDLS, CDR2 YYNGEE. V was shortened by 2 bases and J by 6 bases, with 2 bases between the two germline ends. The CDR3 extends over 11 amino acids. CDR3 DNA: TGTGCCAGCAGCGTCCCCGGGGAGCTGTTTTTT. It encodes CASSVPGELFF.

The chain links TRBV29-1 to TRBJ2-2, with D possibly matching TRBD1 (7 bases). V was pared by 5 bases and J by 1 base, with 20 bases between. The CDR3 is 17 amino acids. The germline gives CDR1 SQVTM, CDR2 ANQGSEA. The CDR3 is CSVPKEGRGENTGELFF. The CDR3 region has the DNA TGCAGCGTTCCCAAAGAGGGCAGGGGGGAGAACACCGGGGAGCTGTTTTTT.

This clone was recorded only once. This chain connects TRBV10-3 to TRBJ2-7; the D gene is possibly TRBD1 (6 bases). The CDR3 consists of 14 residues. Trimming removed 3 bases at V and 4 bases at J, with 13 bases between. Germline CDR1 reads ENHRY; CDR2 reads SYGVKD. CDR3 loop: CAISEGGVIYEQYF. CDR3 bases: TGTGCCATCAGTGAAGGGGGAGTCATTTACGAGCAGTACTTC.

This clone has only one observation. Here the CDR3 reads CASSPWKGYEAFF. The CDR3 bases are TGCGCCAGCAGCCCGTGGAAAGGGTACGAGGCTTTCTTT. The rearrangement links TRBV4-1 to TRBJ1-1, with D hard to call. The germline V gene encodes CDR1 MGHRA and CDR2 YSYEKL. V was cut by 4 bases and J by 11 bases, with 17 bases left in between. CDR3 length: 13 amino acids.

The rearrangement links TRBV6-5 to TRBJ2-1; no reliable D call. This CDR3 spans 15 amino acids. CDR1 MNHEY and CDR2 SVGAGI come from the germline V gene. Trimming left V 6 bases short and J 4 bases short, with 16 bases between. The CDR3 here is CASSQAVAGYNEQFF. The CDR3 nucleotides are TGTGCCAGCAGCCAGGCCGTAGCTGGGTACAATGAGCAGTTCTTC.

The chain links TRBV7-9 to TRBJ1-4, with D maybe TRBD1 (5 bases). Trimming stripped 5 bases from V and 5 bases from J, with 21 bases between. CDR1 and CDR2 from the germline V gene are SEHNR and FQNEAQ (reference sequence). This CDR3 spans 17 amino acids. Here the CDR3 DNA reads TGTGCCAGCAGCCGATCTCCACTGACAGTAGAGAATGAAAAACTGTTTTTT. This translates into CASSRSPLTVENEKLFF. Full variable domain (outside the CDR3, taken from reference TRBV7-9 and TRBJ1-4): DTGVSQNPRHKITKRGQNVTFRCDPISEHNRLYWYRQTLGQGPEFLTYFQNEAQLEKSRLLSDRFSAERPKGSFSTLEIQRTEQGDSAMYLCASSRSPLTVENEKLFFGSGTQLSVL.

This clone appeared a single time. This sequence joins TRBV28 and TRBJ1-1; 7 positions agree with TRBD1. Germline CDR1 is MDHEN and CDR2 is SYDVKM. V shed 5 bases, J shed 2 bases, and the junction held 5 bases outside the gene matches. This CDR3 is built from 14 residues. CDR3 in amino acids: CASSPAGGNTEAFF. The DNA for the CDR3 is TGTGCCAGCAGTCCCGCAGGGGGAAACACTGAAGCTTTCTTT.

J is TRBJ1-6 and V is TRBV18; D is uncertain. The germline V gene encodes CDR1 KGHSH and CDR2 LQKENI. With 0 bases removed from V and 7 bases from J, the gap between germline ends came to 16 bases. The CDR3 totals 17 residues. As DNA, the CDR3 is TGTGCCAGCTCACCACCCCGCGGACGGTCTAGGAATTCACCCCTCCACTTT. Its protein product is CASSPPRGRSRNSPLHF.

V and J are TRBV5-1 and TRBJ2-5; D call uncertain. Per germline, CDR1 SGHRS and CDR2 YFSETQ. The CDR3 totals 15 residues. V was shortened by 6 bases and J by 2 bases, with 17 bases between the two germline ends. Here the CDR3 reads CASNLRQLGQETQYF. The DNA for the CDR3 is TGCGCCAGCAACCTCCGTCAACTCGGGCAAGAGACCCAGTACTTC.

The V gene is TRBV25-1, the J gene TRBJ2-1; 7 bases agree with TRBD2. This CDR3 spans 17 amino acids. Germline lookup yields CDR1 MGHDK and CDR2 SYGVNS. The ends lost 1 base at V and 6 bases at J; junction bases unmatched: 12. Here the CDR3 reads CASSESHGTIRLNEQFF. CDR3 coding DNA: TGTGCCAGCAGTGAATCACATGGGACTATCCGGCTCAATGAGCAGTTCTTC.

This sequence joins TRBV28 and TRBJ2-1, with D perhaps matching TRBD2 (7 bases). Germline assignment: CDR1 MDHEN and CDR2 SYDVKM. The CDR3 length is 15 residues. Trimming took off 5 bases at V and 0 bases at J, with 11 bases between the two ends. Here the CDR3 DNA reads TGTGCCAGCAGTGGGGGGGCCAGCTCCTACAATGAGCAGTTCTTC. This codes for CASSGGASSYNEQFF.

This clone was observed a handful of times. This rearrangement joins TRBV4-1 to TRBJ1-5; D is perhaps TRBD1 (5 bases). V was clipped by 1 base and J by 0 bases, with 10 bases between them. The CDR3 spans 16 residues. Germline V gives CDR1 MGHRA, CDR2 YSYEKL. The CDR3 nucleotides are TGCGCCAGCAGCCAAGTATGGGGGATTAGCAATCAGCCCCAGCATTTT. This sequence encodes CASSQVWGISNQPQHF.

This clone showed up just a few times. This chain joins TRBV7-9 and TRBJ2-7; 8 bases are shared with TRBD1. CDR3 size: 13 residues. Germline loops: CDR1 SEHNR, CDR2 FQNEAQ (reference sequence). V was pared by 5 bases and J by 9 bases, with 9 bases of the junction left unmatched. CDR3 sequence: CASSPRTGIAQYF. Here the CDR3 DNA reads TGTGCCAGCAGCCCCCGGACAGGGATCGCGCAGTACTTC.

The chain joins TRBV2 to TRBJ2-3; 7 bases are a match to TRBD1. The CDR3 covers 17 residues. Per the germline V gene, CDR1 is SNHLY and CDR2 is FYNNEI. V lost 6 bases and J lost 3; bases outside the gene matches: 15. The CDR3 DNA sequence: TGTGCCAGCAGCCGCTTCCCCCGGACAGGACCGACAGATACGCAGTATTTT. Residues: CASSRFPRTGPTDTQYF.

The genes are TRBV7-2 and TRBJ2-2; 8 bases are shared with TRBD1. Germline lookup yields CDR1 SGHTA and CDR2 FQGNSA. The CDR3 has 16 residues. V shed 6 bases, J shed 2 bases, and the junction held 8 bases outside the gene matches. In DNA form, the CDR3 reads TGTGCCAGCAGTCCCCCGGACAGGGTCAACACCGGGGAGCTGTTTTTT. This sequence encodes CASSPPDRVNTGELFF.

In DNA, the CDR3 is TGTGCCAGCAGCGATGGGACAGGGATCGGGGCCAACGTCCTGACTTTC. Its protein product is CASSDGTGIGANVLTF. The chain links TRBV5-6 to TRBJ2-6, with 9 bases aligning to TRBD1. Germline trimming cut 4 bases from V and 4 bases from J; bases unmatched to any gene: 6. Germline values: CDR1 SGHDT, CDR2 YYEEEE. The CDR3 covers 16 residues.

The CDR3 reads CASSYLGQQEMAQYF. DNA of the CDR3: TGTGCCAGCAGTTATCTGGGACAGCAAGAGATGGCCCAGTACTTC. The chain recombines TRBV27 with TRBJ2-5; 7 nucleotides agree with TRBD1. Per the germline V gene, CDR1 is MNHEY and CDR2 is SMNVEV (reference sequence). The trim removed 4 bases at V and 9 bases at J, leaving 14 bases unmatched. This CDR3 has 15 residues.

The table lists this clone with a count of one. The chain recombines TRBV28 with TRBJ1-1, with D uncertain. CDR3 size: 14 residues. Germline lookup yields CDR1 MDHEN and CDR2 SYDVKM. Deletions cut 6 bases from V and 3 bases from J, with 14 bases between. The CDR3 DNA follows: TGTGCCAGCAGCCGATCCGTGGCGGACACTGAAGCTTTCTTT. Protein: CASSRSVADTEAFF.

The rearrangement uses TRBV27 and TRBJ2-1, with a possible D match to TRBD2 (5 bases). The V gene's germline CDR1 is MNHEY and CDR2 SMNVEV (reference sequence). This CDR3 comprises 15 residues. V lost 2 bases, J lost 10 bases, and 18 bases lay in between. This CDR3 reads CASSLGGPASMEQFF. DNA for the CDR3: TGTGCCAGCAGTTTAGGCGGGCCTGCAAGTATGGAGCAGTTCTTC.

The chain has TRBV27 and TRBJ2-7; weak D call: TRBD2 (6 bases). The CDR3 loop spans 15 amino acids. From germline, CDR1 is MNHEY and CDR2 SMNVEV (reference sequence). Deletions cut 0 bases from V and 4 bases from J, with 13 bases between. In nucleotides, the CDR3 is TGTGCCAGCAGTTTATCGGGAGGACACAAATACGAGCAGTACTTC. As protein: CASSLSGGHKYEQYF.

The gene calls are TRBV11-1 and TRBJ2-7; D uncertain. The V and J ends lost 5 bases and 7 bases respectively, with 9 bases between them. Germline-derived CDR1 and CDR2 are SGHAT and FQDESV (reference sequence). The CDR3 runs 11 residues. The CDR3 DNA sequence: TGTGCCAGCAGCCACGCCGTGGAGCAGTACTTC. It is translated as CASSHAVEQYF.

CDR3 residues: CASSYGGAGETQYF. The DNA for the CDR3 is TGTGCCAGCAGTTACGGCGGGGCGGGGGAGACCCAGTACTTC. The chain recombines TRBV6-5 with TRBJ2-5; D is perhaps TRBD2 (6 bases). Trimming took off 2 bases at V and 5 bases at J, with 12 bases between the two ends. Germline V gene lookup returns CDR1 MNHEY and CDR2 SVGAGI. The CDR3 is 14 amino acids.

A single count supports this clone. The chain joins TRBV7-2 to TRBJ1-2, with D possibly TRBD1 on 5 matching bases. V was pared by 1 base and J by 7 bases, with 19 bases between. The CDR3 runs 16 residues. From germline, CDR1 is SGHTA and CDR2 FQGNSA. CDR3: CASSLDGTQVVGGYTF. The CDR3 DNA sequence: TGTGCCAGCAGCTTAGACGGGACCCAGGTCGTCGGTGGCTACACCTTC. Combining the CDR3 with reference TRBV7-2 and TRBJ1-2 gives the whole variable domain GAGVSQSPSNKVTEKGKDVELRCDPISGHTALYWYRQSLGQGLEFLIYFQGNSAPDKSGLPSDRFSAERTGGSVSTLTIQRTQQEDSAVYLCASSLDGTQVVGGYTFGSGTRLTVV.

This chain connects TRBV7-2 to TRBJ1-5; a weak D match, TRBD1 (6 bases). V was cut by 3 bases and J by 5 bases, with 11 bases left in between. From germline, CDR1 is SGHTA and CDR2 FQGNSA. CDR3 size: 14 residues. The CDR3 sequence is CASSLGGRYQPQHF. CDR3 DNA: TGTGCCAGCAGCTTGGGGGGGCGATATCAGCCCCAGCATTTT.